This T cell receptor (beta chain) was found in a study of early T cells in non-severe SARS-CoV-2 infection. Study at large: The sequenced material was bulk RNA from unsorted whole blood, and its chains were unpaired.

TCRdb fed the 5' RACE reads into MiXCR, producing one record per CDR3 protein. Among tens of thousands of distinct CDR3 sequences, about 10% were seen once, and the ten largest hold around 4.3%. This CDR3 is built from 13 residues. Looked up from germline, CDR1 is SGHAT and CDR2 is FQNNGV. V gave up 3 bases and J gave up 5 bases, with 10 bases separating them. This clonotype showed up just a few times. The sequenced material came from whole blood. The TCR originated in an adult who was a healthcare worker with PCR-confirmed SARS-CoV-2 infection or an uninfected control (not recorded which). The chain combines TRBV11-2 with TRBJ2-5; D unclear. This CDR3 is CASSFNSWETQYF. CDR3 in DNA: TGTGCCAGCAGCTTTAACAGTTGGGAGACCCAGTACTTC. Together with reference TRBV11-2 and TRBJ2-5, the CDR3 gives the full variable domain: EAGVAQSPRYKIIEKRQSVAFWCNPISGHATLYWYQQILGQGPKLLIQFQNNGVVDDSQLPKDRFSAERLKGVDSTLKIQPAKLEDSAVYLCASSFNSWETQYFGPGTRLLVL.